Listed here are 10 T cell receptor beta chains from one sample, sequenced in a study of T cell repertoires in cytomegalovirus infection. TCRdb re-called the reads through MiXCR, storing one row per CDR3 protein. Here the sample spans 630,000 or so distinct CDR3 sequences, roughly a quarter being singletons. Sequencing was performed on CD8+ T cells from PBMCs. These receptors were collected from a human donor in good health (CMV status not recorded). Some clones in this sample may be carry-over from other donors' samples.

V gene TRBV4-2 combines with J gene TRBJ2-3; perhaps D is TRBD1 or TRBD2 (5 bases each). Germline V gene sequence: CDR1 LGHNA, CDR2 YNFKEQ. CDR3 length: 17 residues. The germline V and J ends were trimmed by 3 bases and 2 bases, with 18 bases remaining between them. CDR3 sequence: CASSQPGDGAYTDTQYF. The CDR3 DNA reads as TGTGCCAGCAGCCAGCCCGGGGATGGGGCCTACACAGATACGCAGTATTTT.

This clonotype showed up just a few times. This chain uses TRBV20-1 with TRBJ2-7; 11 bases align to TRBD1. This CDR3 is built from 14 residues. With 3 bases clipped from V and 6 bases from J, the junction kept 7 bases outside the gene matches. Germline V gene data show CDR1 as DFQATT and CDR2 as SNEGSKA (reference sequence). CDR3 sequence: CSASLWTGGSEQYF. The CDR3 coding sequence is TGCAGTGCTAGCCTTTGGACAGGGGGCTCCGAGCAGTACTTC.

Details on this clonotype: A much more abundant neighbour one base away suggests this may be a read error. The chain is built from TRBV7-6 and TRBJ2-2; possibly TRBD2 for D (5 bases). This CDR3 is built from 18 residues. The germline CDR1 and CDR2 sequences are SGHVS and FNYEAQ. CDR3 residues: CASSRSLITVGNTGVLFF. The DNA for the CDR3 is TGTGCCAGCAGCCGCTCCCTCATCACGGTCGGGAACACCGGGGTGCTGTTTTTT.

The chain links TRBV19 to TRBJ2-1; TRBD2 matches at 14 bases. CDR3 length: 18 amino acids. CDR1 LNHDA and CDR2 SQIVND come from the germline V gene (reference sequence). The J segment lost 0 bases and the V segment lost 5 bases, leaving 6 bases of the junction unmatched. Here the CDR3 reads CASSPWTSGGRSYNEQFF. The CDR3 DNA reads TGTGCCAGTAGTCCTTGGACTAGCGGGGGGCGCTCCTACAATGAGCAGTTCTTC.

On this clonotype itself: A much larger clone differs by one base, so this may be a read error. V is TRBV10-3 and J is TRBJ2-5; D might be TRBD1 or TRBD2, each matching 5 bases. Germline lookup yields CDR1 ENHRY and CDR2 SYGVKD. The CDR3 is made up of 13 amino acids. Trimming removed 6 bases at V and 2 bases at J, with 10 bases between. The chain's CDR3 is CAIRSGPQETQYF. For the CDR3, the DNA is TGTGCCATCAGATCGGGGCCTCAAGAGACCCAGTACTTC.

This clonotype was recorded a few times. The chain recombines TRBV6-1 with TRBJ1-5; D perhaps matches TRBD1 (6 bases). Germline V CDR1 and CDR2: MNHNS, SASEGT. Between the trimmed V and J ends, which lost 5 bases and 0 bases, there was a span of 11 bases. The CDR3 is made up of 15 amino acids. CDR3: CASSPGENSNQPQHF. The DNA for the CDR3 is TGTGCCAGCAGTCCAGGGGAAAATAGCAATCAGCCCCAGCATTTT.

This clonotype has ten or more counts. The V and J genes are TRBV7-9 and TRBJ2-2; D is uncertain. V was shortened by 5 bases and J by 0 bases, with 13 bases between the two germline ends. Germline CDR1 SEHNR, CDR2 FQNEAQ (reference sequence). This CDR3 is 16 amino acids long. CDR3 region: CASSKNGEANTGELFF. CDR3 sequence (DNA): TGTGCCAGCAGCAAAAATGGGGAAGCGAACACCGGGGAGCTGTTTTTT.

The chain recombines TRBV4-2 with TRBJ2-7, with 7 bases that match TRBD1. Per germline, CDR1 LGHNA and CDR2 YNFKEQ. V was clipped by 4 bases and J by 3 bases; unmatched bases: 6. This CDR3 region has 14 residues. CDR3 in DNA: TGTGCCAGCAGCCCCCGGACAGGCTACTACGAGCAGTACTTC. Protein product: CASSPRTGYYEQYF.

V is TRBV7-9 and J is TRBJ1-4, with a weak D call TRBD1 (5 bases). This CDR3 contains 14 residues. Trimming removed 3 bases at V and 5 bases at J, with 10 bases between. CDR1 and CDR2 (germline): SEHNR, FQNEAQ (reference sequence). CDR3 DNA: TGTGCCAGCAGCTTTCGGGGCATAAATGAAAAACTGTTTTTT. Protein sequence: CASSFRGINEKLFF.

CDR3 coding DNA: TGTGCCAGCAGTGAGTTGGACAATGGATACAATGAGCAGTTCTTC. Its protein is CASSELDNGYNEQFF. The rearrangement joins TRBV2 to TRBJ2-1; possibly TRBD1 for D (5 bases). CDR1 and CDR2 (germline): SNHLY, FYNNEI. Trimming took off 3 bases at V and 4 bases at J, with 13 bases between the two ends. CDR3 length: 15 residues.